This TCR beta chain was identified in a study of CXCR3-negative and CXCR3-positive naive CD8 T cells (dated by TCRdb to between 2018 and 2021). Looking at the study overall: In total, about 130 million TRB reads were obtained, which works out to roughly 1.5 +/- 0.3 million reads per library. Diversity and physicochemical repertoire analyses were performed on about ten donors pooled from two independent experiments. The TRBV-TRBJ cluster analysis covered naive subsets from about 5 donors and memory cells from 3 donors.

Including cysteine and phenylalanine, the CDR3 has 13 amino acids. No DNA is recorded. Taken from the germline V gene (reference sequence), the CDR1 and CDR2 loops are SEHNR and FQNEAQ. General conclusions and limits of the study: Freshly isolated PBMCs were used for most assays because CXCR3 expression went down partially after cryopreservation. Compared with CXCR3-negative naive cells, CXCR3-positive naive cells had TRB CDR3s with higher hydrophobicity (lower Kidera factor 4), lower energy, and higher strength and volume indices. TRBV-TRBJ usage was similar between naive CXCR3-negative and CXCR3-positive cells from the same donor, while memory cells showed distinct patterns. Surface CD5, linked to self-reactivity in mice, was comparable between naive subsets; TCR interaction strength was therefore also inferred from TRB CDR3 physicochemical properties. Comparably high repertoire diversity was found in both naive subsets, whereas much lower repertoire diversity was found in memory CD8+ T cells.

Each CD8+ T cell subset was flow-sorted in triplicate, with over 250,000 cells per subset placed directly into RLT lysis buffer. To keep memory contaminants out, a stringent definition of naive CD8+ T cells was applied: CD45RO-CCR7+CD27+CD95-. Using standard density gradient centrifugation, peripheral blood mononuclear cells were isolated from buffy coats. Naive CXCR3-negative and CXCR3-positive CD8+ T cells were flow-sorted using a FACSAria III. Total RNA was extracted from sorted cells with an RNeasy Mini Kit. These reads were obtained on a NextSeq 550. The Human TCR Profiling Kit (MiLaboratory) was used to make UMI-labeled 5' RACE TRB cDNA libraries. The full amount of extracted RNA was used for cDNA synthesis, and the full amount of resulting cDNA was used for PCR amplification. Libraries were prepared in parallel with an identical number of PCR cycles. Per the source publication's procedure: MIGEC and MiXCR extracted about 57,000 +/- 9,900 unique UMI-labeled TRB cDNA molecules per library, requiring at least two reads per UMI. Each library averaged approximately 40,000 +/- 10,000 functional in-frame TRB CDR3 nucleotide clonotypes without stop codons. Diversity metrics, including normalized Shannon-Wiener and Chao1, were computed in VDJtools after downsampling to 5000 UMI-labeled TRB molecules per sample. VDJtools was used to calculate clonotype-size-weighted physicochemical properties of the central five CDR3 residues, namely interaction energy, strength, volume and Kidera factor 4. The reads underwent TCRdb reprocessing, giving one record for each CDR3 protein sequence and no DNA. TCRdb's processing, not the authors', yielded these V and J calls. This sample's listing comprises around 63,000 distinct CDR3 sequences. Clones ranked in the top ten supply roughly 4.4% of the sample.

As to this clonotype: Its antigen is currently not known.

The rearranged segments are TRBV7-9 and TRBJ2-2. The specimen was naive CXCR3+ CD8+ T cells from blood. The cell subset or site label of this sample denotes: CD45RO-CCR7+CD27+CD95- naive CD8+ T cells expressing CXCR3 (TNR3+). The clonotype originates from a human donor in good health. Some clones in this sample may be carry-over from other donors' samples. The CDR3: CASSLVDTGELFF.